The 28 T cell receptor beta chains reported below all come from one sample, sequenced in a study of CD4 and CD8 cells across lung adenocarcinoma regions. Each CDR3 protein gets one entry after TCRdb re-called the PCR reads with MiXCR. The data contain more than 9,500 distinct CDR3 sequences, approximately 48% of them singletons. Sequencing used CD8+ T cells from the margin of a lung tumor. These receptors were taken from a male donor with lung adenocarcinoma. The CD4 and CD8 labels of this study may be unreliable.

V is TRBV6-1 and J is TRBJ2-5; weak D call: TRBD2 (7 bases). Germline loops: CDR1 MNHNS, CDR2 SASEGT. The CDR3 has 16 amino acids. Trimming left V 8 bases short and J 8 bases short, with 27 bases between. The CDR3 reads CASGGVGGRATDTQYF. The CDR3 nucleotides are TGTGCCAGCGGGGGGGTAGGGGGACGAGCCACAGATACCCAGTACTTC.

This clonotype was seen many times. The J gene is TRBJ2-1, the V gene TRBV7-9; 10 nucleotides align to TRBD2. CDR1 and CDR2 (germline): SEHNR, FQNEAQ (reference sequence). The V and J ends lost 8 bases and 10 bases, in that order; junction bases with no gene match: 14. This CDR3 region has 15 residues. CDR3 sequence: CASSYGLAGVQEQFF. The CDR3 nucleotides are TGTGCCAGCTCCTACGGGCTAGCGGGAGTTCAGGAGCAGTTCTTC.

This clonotype was counted only a few times. This chain joins TRBV6-5 and TRBJ1-3, with TRBD1 matching 7 bases. This CDR3 has 18 amino acids. Germline V CDR1 and CDR2: MNHEY, SVGAGI. V was clipped by 4 bases and J by 2 bases; unmatched bases: 14. The DNA for the CDR3 is TGTGCCAGCAGTTTACAGGGTCAGGGGGAGAGGGCTGGAAACACCATATATTTT. This translates into CASSLQGQGERAGNTIYF.

This chain links TRBV7-2 with TRBJ2-1, with D perhaps matching TRBD2 (5 bases). The end of the DNA aligns better with TRBJ2-5, so the J call may be wrong. Germline CDR1 is SGHTA and CDR2 is FQGNSA. This CDR3 has 18 amino acids. In DNA, the CDR3 is TGTGCCAGCAGCTTAGGGAGACTCGCGGGCGCGGTCCAAAACACCCAGTACTTC. Translation: CASSLGRLAGAVQNTQYF.

V and J are TRBV4-3 and TRBJ2-7; D unclear. Trimming took off 0 bases at V and 1 base at J, with 7 bases between the two ends. This CDR3 is 14 amino acids long. Germline V gives CDR1 LGHNA, CDR2 YSLEER. CDR3 bases: TGCGCCAGCAGCCAAGACAGGATGTCCTACGAGCAGTACTTC. Translating gives CASSQDRMSYEQYF.

By share of the sample, this clonotype is medium-sized. V is TRBV6-1 and J is TRBJ2-1, with 8 bases aligning to TRBD2. The CDR3 length is 15 residues. The V and J ends lost 6 bases and 9 bases, in that order; junction bases with no gene match: 13. Germline loops: CDR1 MNHNS, CDR2 SASEGT. CDR3 sequence: CASSPGTSASAEQFF. The CDR3 DNA sequence: TGTGCCAGCAGCCCCGGGACTAGTGCTTCGGCTGAGCAGTTCTTC.

V usage is TRBV6-1 and J usage is TRBJ2-4; TRBD2 aligns across 11 bases. The trim removed 0 bases at V and 13 bases at J, leaving 14 bases unmatched. The CDR3 spans 17 residues. Germline V CDR1 and CDR2: MNHNS, SASEGT. CDR3 DNA sequence: TGTGCCAGCAGTGAAGCGCTTCTTAAACTAGCGGGAGAGTCCCAGTACTTC. Protein product: CASSEALLKLAGESQYF.

Here the CDR3 DNA reads TGTGCCAGCAGTTACGGGACAGACCCACCATACAATGAGCAGTTCTTC. Its translation: CASSYGTDPPYNEQFF. The chain joins TRBV6-5 to TRBJ2-1, with TRBD1 identical over 7 bases. This CDR3 has 16 amino acids. CDR1 is MNHEY and CDR2 is SVGAGI in the germline V gene. Losses at the gene ends were 2 bases for V and 4 bases for J; bases not matched to a gene: 8.

This clonotype was observed at least ten times. The chain employs TRBV7-2 and TRBJ2-1; a possible D gene is TRBD2 (5 bases). This CDR3 region has 15 residues. With 5 bases removed from V and 13 bases from J, the gap between germline ends came to 24 bases. CDR1 SGHTA and CDR2 FQGNSA come from the germline V gene. The CDR3 nucleotides are TGTGCCAGCAGCGGCGAGCTGGGTGTGGGAGAGACCCAGTTCTTC. Protein: CASSGELGVGETQFF.

This chain joins TRBV27 and TRBJ2-1; the D gene is possibly TRBD2 (5 bases). The J call may be incorrect, as the DNA end agrees better with TRBJ2-7. This CDR3 has 14 amino acids. Germline-derived CDR1 and CDR2 are MNHEY and SMNVEV (reference sequence). The CDR3 coding sequence is TGTGCGGGCAGAGGAGGCCGTGATCTGGGTACGCAGTACTTC. Protein: CAGRGGRDLGTQYF.

At least ten counts were recorded for this clonotype. V is TRBV6-1 and J is TRBJ2-2, with 11 bases matching TRBD2. This CDR3 is 18 amino acids long. Looked up from germline, CDR1 is MNHNS and CDR2 is SASEGT. With V trimmed by 3 bases and J by 1 base, 7 bases remained unmatched. The CDR3, as DNA: TGTGCCAGCAGTGAGAGAGGTAGCGGGAGGGTGAACACCGGGGAGCTGTTTTTT. Translated, it gives CASSERGSGRVNTGELFF.

The table lists this clonotype with a few counts. The chain carries TRBV7-8 and TRBJ2-5, with 13 bases lining up with TRBD2. The CDR3 consists of 17 residues. Per germline, CDR1 SGHVS and CDR2 FQNEAQ. V dropped 1 base and J dropped 1; count of bases not matched to a gene: 3. CDR3 sequence reads: CASSLGGLAGVQETQYF. CDR3 bases: TGTGCCAGCAGCTTAGGTGGACTAGCGGGAGTCCAAGAGACCCAGTACTTC.

The CDR3 sequence is CASSAGLAGAETQYF. In DNA, the CDR3 is TGTGCCAGCAGCGCCGGACTAGCGGGAGCCGAGACCCAGTACTTC. The chain links TRBV9 to TRBJ2-1, with 13 nucleotides matching TRBD2. The J call is uncertain, as TRBJ2-5 better fits the DNA end. The CDR3 totals 15 residues. The V gene's germline CDR1 is SGDLS and CDR2 YYNGEE.

A remark on this clonotype: One junction end does not reproduce the germline sequence, and a read error may be involved. The chain links TRBV10-2 to TRBJ2-5, with D tentatively TRBD2 (5 bases). Germline CDR1 reads WSHSY; CDR2 reads SAAADI. CDR3 length: 13 amino acids. The CDR3: CASKQEIVASQYF. CDR3 in DNA: TGCGCCAGCAAGCAAGAGATAGTAGCGTCCCAGTATTTC.

This sequence joins TRBV7-9 and TRBJ2-1, with D uncertain. Germline V gene lookup returns CDR1 SEHNR and CDR2 FQNEAQ (reference sequence). The CDR3 is 13 amino acids. The V end lost 3 bases, the J end lost 6 bases, and 9 bases lay between the germline ends. The CDR3 protein is CASSFIVGNEQFF. Here the CDR3 DNA reads TGTGCCAGCAGCTTTATAGTGGGCAATGAGCAGTTCTTC.

In its sample, this clonotype was seen many times. The V gene is TRBV11-2, the J gene TRBJ2-7, with unresolved D. CDR3 size: 14 residues. V dropped 1 base and J dropped 0 bases, with 7 bases sitting between them. In germline, CDR1 is SGHAT, CDR2 FQNNGV. The CDR3 DNA reads TGTGCCAGCAGCTTAGGCCAGTTCTCCTACGAGCAGTACTTC. Its translation: CASSLGQFSYEQYF.

The gene calls are TRBV6-2 or TRBV6-3 and TRBJ2-1; 13 bases match TRBD2. This CDR3 has 15 amino acids. Germline V CDR1 and CDR2: MNHEY, SVGEGT. The J segment lost 4 bases and the V segment lost 8 bases, leaving 5 bases of the junction unmatched. This CDR3 is CASLPGLAGYNEQFF. The CDR3 coding sequence is TGTGCCAGCCTGCCGGGACTAGCGGGATACAATGAGCAGTTCTTC.

This sequence joins TRBV6-2 or TRBV6-3 and TRBJ2-1; TRBD1 aligns across 10 bases. CDR3 size: 15 residues. Unmatched junction bases numbered 8, after V lost 7 bases and J lost 5 bases. Germline V CDR1 and CDR2: MNHEY, SVGEGT. The CDR3 reads CASTKDGTGDNEQFF. The CDR3 DNA is TGTGCCAGCACGAAGGACGGGACAGGGGACAATGAGCAGTTCTTC.

This chain uses TRBV6-5 with TRBJ2-3; 10 nucleotides align to TRBD2. V shed 4 bases and J 2 bases; nucleotides not matched to a gene: 3. This CDR3 is built from 15 residues. The germline CDR1 and CDR2 sequences are MNHEY and SVGAGI. This CDR3 reads CASSSGLAATDTQYF. The DNA of the CDR3 is TGTGCCAGCAGTTCAGGACTAGCGGCCACAGATACGCAGTATTTT.

This clonotype was counted at least ten times. The CDR3 DNA is TGTGCCAGCAGCTTCGACATACAAGAGACCCAGTACTTC. This codes for CASSFDIQETQYF. This chain uses TRBV11-2 with TRBJ2-5, with D unresolved. This CDR3 has 13 residues. Germline CDR1 and CDR2: SGHAT and FQNNGV. V gave up 3 bases and J gave up 2 bases, with 7 bases separating them.

Note on this clonotype: A junction end diverges from the germline sequence, so it may reflect a read error. The rearrangement links TRBV10-3 to TRBJ2-5; D is perhaps TRBD2 (7 bases). Germline CDR1 is ENHRY and CDR2 is SYGVKD. The CDR3 contains 16 residues. CDR3 sequence reads: CAIGGGGGLVKETQYF. CDR3 nucleotides: TGTGCCATCGGGGGGGGCGGGGGCCTCGTCAAAGAGACCCAGTATTTC.

This clonotype appeared a few times. The chain combines TRBV6-5 with TRBJ2-1; 7 bases match TRBD2. The junction had 1 base not matched to a gene; V was cut back by 2 bases and J by 0 bases. The germline V gene encodes CDR1 MNHEY and CDR2 SVGAGI. The CDR3 totals 15 residues. The DNA of the CDR3 is TGTGCCAGCAGTTACGGCGGGAGCTCCTACAATGAGCAGTTCTTC. Translating it yields CASSYGGSSYNEQFF.

This clonotype has only a few counts. The chain joins TRBV6-1 to TRBJ1-1; D call uncertain. The CDR3 totals 13 residues. Looked up from germline, CDR1 is MNHNS and CDR2 is SASEGT. V was trimmed by 6 bases and J by 7 bases, leaving 15 bases between them. CDR3 sequence: CASSWGTMNEAFF. Here the CDR3 DNA reads TGTGCCAGCAGCTGGGGTACCATGAATGAAGCTTTCTTT.

This chain links TRBV7-9 with TRBJ2-1; 10 bases are a match to TRBD2. There are 17 residues in the CDR3. Germline CDR1 is SEHNR and CDR2 is FQNEAQ (reference sequence). J was trimmed by 5 bases and V by 4 bases; bases with no gene match: 11. This CDR3 is CASSSYSSGRVNNEQFF. The CDR3 nucleotides read TGTGCCAGCAGCTCGTATTCGAGCGGGAGGGTTAACAATGAGCAGTTCTTC.

The chain uses TRBV27 and TRBJ2-1, with 8 positions matching TRBD1. The J call may be in error: the DNA end matches TRBJ2-7 better. The CDR3 consists of 12 residues. Germline CDR1 reads MNHEY; CDR2 reads SMNVEV (reference sequence). In DNA form, the CDR3 reads TGTGCCAGCATTTCCCGGGACAGGCAGCAGTACTTC. It yields the protein CASISRDRQQYF.

This clonotype was seen just once. Likely a read error: the CDR3 ends without its conserved phenylalanine or tryptophan. The rearrangement links TRBV27 to TRBJ2-5; the D gene could be TRBD1 or TRBD2 (7 bases each). The J call could be wrong; TRBJ2-1 is a better fit for the DNA end. The CDR3 covers 13 residues. CDR1 is MNHEY and CDR2 is SMNVEV in the germline V gene (reference sequence). DNA of the CDR3: TGTGCCGGCAGGGGGAGGGGGCCGGAGTCCCAGTTCTCC. As protein: CAGRGRGPESQFS.

With respect to this clonotype: Mismatch with germline at one junction end may stem from a read error. The chain has TRBV6-1 and TRBJ2-3, with a possible D match to TRBD2 (7 bases). The CDR3 runs 16 residues. Germline values: CDR1 MNHNS, CDR2 SASEGT. CDR3 residues: CASRGAGGGDTDTQYF. The DNA for the CDR3 is TGTGCCAGCAGGGGAGCTGGGGGGGGGGACACAGATACCCAGTATTTT.

This clonotype is labeled as medium-sized. The chain combines TRBV10-3 with TRBJ2-1, with 7 bases matching TRBD1. The DNA end is more similar to TRBJ2-5, so the J call may be wrong. The CDR3 length is 14 residues. Looked up from germline, CDR1 is ENHRY and CDR2 is SYGVKD. CDR3 DNA: TGTGCCATCAGTGAAGGGGGCGGAATAGAGACCCAGTACTTC. It encodes CAISEGGGIETQYF.